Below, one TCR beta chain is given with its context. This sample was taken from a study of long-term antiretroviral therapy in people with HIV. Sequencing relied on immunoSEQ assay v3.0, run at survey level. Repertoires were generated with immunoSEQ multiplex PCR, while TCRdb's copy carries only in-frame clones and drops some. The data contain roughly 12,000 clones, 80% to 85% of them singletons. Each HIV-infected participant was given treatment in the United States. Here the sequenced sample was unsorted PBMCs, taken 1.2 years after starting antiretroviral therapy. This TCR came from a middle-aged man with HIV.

CDR3 DNA sequence: TGTGCCAGCAGCTTTCCCCCTAACAATGAGCAGTTCTTC. It translates to CASSFPPNNEQFF. The chain couples TRBV5-4 to TRBJ2-1; no definite D call. Trimming shortened V by 2 bases and J by 5 bases, and 8 bases separated the two germline ends. The CDR3 is 13 residues long. Germline CDR1 SGHNT, CDR2 YYREEE (reference sequence).